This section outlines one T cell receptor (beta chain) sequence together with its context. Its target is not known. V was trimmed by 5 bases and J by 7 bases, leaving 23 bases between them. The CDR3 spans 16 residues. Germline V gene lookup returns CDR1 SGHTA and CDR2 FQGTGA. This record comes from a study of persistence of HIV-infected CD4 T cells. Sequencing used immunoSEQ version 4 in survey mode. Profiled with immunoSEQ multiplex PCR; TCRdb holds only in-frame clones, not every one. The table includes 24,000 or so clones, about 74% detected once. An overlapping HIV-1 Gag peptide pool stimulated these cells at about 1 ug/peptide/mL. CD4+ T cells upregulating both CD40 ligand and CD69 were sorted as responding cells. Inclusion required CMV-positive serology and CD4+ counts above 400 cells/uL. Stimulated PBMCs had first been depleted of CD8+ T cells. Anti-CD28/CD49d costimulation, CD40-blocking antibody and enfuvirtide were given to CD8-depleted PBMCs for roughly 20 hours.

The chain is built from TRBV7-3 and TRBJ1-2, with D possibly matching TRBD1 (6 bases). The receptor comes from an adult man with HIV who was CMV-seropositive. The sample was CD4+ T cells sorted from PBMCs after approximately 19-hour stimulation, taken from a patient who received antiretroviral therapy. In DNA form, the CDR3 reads TGTGCCAGCAGCCCCACGGCTCTATCGGGGGGCTCTGGCTACACCTTC. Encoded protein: CASSPTALSGGSGYTF.